Below, one TCR beta chain is given with its context. Its antigen is currently unknown. The junction shows a germline mismatch at one end, possibly a read error. Production of TCR beta cDNA used about 500 ng total RNA together with a constant-region primer. Three rounds of nested multiplex PCR with slightly modified ARM-PCR produced TCR beta libraries. TCRdb fed the multiplex PCR reads into MiXCR, producing one record per CDR3 protein. The table records about 37,000 distinct CDR3 sequences, around 80% of them present only once. Extraction of RNA together with DNA used roughly 19-31 mg of unsorted bulk tissue. The data were obtained in a study of tumor-infiltrating lymphocytes in primary liver carcinoma. Findings and limits, study-wide: Tumor-adjacent and tumor-blood pairs shared a smaller degree of overlap than tumor region pairs. Compared with blood, tumor repertoires held significantly more in their top 250 clones.

The sequenced sample was tumor-adjacent normal liver tissue. The clonotype was recovered from a man aged 40-49 years with primary liver carcinoma and hepatitis B virus infection.

This chain's CDR3 is CASSSGLEQYF. The CDR3 DNA is TGTGCTAGCAGTTCGGGTCTCGAGCAGTACTTC. The rearrangement joins TRBV6-5 to TRBJ2-7; D is uncertain. The CDR3 contains 11 residues. Germline CDR1 is MNHEY and CDR2 is SVGAGI.